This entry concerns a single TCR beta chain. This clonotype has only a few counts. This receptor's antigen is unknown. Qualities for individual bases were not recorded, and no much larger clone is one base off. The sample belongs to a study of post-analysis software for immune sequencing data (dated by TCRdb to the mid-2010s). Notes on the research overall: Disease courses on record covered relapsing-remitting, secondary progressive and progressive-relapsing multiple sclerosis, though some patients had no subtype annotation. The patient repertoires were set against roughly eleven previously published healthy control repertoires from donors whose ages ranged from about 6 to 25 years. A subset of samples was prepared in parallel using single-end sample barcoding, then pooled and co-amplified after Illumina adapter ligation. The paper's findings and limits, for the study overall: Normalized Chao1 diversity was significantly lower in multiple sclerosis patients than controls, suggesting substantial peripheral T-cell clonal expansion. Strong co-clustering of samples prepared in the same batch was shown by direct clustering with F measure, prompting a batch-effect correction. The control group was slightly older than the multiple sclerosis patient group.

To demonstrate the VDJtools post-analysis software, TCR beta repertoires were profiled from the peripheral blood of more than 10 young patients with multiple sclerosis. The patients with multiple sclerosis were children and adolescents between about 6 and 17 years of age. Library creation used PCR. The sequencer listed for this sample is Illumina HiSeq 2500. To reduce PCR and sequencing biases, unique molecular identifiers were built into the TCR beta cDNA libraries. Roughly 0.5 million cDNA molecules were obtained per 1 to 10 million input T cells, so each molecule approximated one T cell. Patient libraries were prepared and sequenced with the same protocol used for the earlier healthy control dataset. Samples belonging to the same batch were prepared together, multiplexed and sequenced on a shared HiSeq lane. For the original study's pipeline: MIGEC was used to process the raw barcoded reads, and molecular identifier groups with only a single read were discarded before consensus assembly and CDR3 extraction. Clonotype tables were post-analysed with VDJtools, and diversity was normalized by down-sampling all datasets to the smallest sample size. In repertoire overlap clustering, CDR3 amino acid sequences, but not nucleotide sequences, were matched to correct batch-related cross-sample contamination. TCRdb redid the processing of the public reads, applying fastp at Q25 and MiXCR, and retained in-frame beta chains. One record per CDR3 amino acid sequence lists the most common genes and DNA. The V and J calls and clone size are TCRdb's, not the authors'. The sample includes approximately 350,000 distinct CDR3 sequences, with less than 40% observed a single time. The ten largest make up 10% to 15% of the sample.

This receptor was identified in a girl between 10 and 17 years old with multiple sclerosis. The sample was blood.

CDR3 reads: CSAKPRGASYNEQFF. The base sequence is TGCAGTGCTAAGCCCCGCGGGGCCTCCTACAATGAGCAGTTCTTC. Recombination connected TRBV20-1 to TRBJ2-1; the D region possibly corresponds to TRBD2 (6 bases align). V was cut back by 4 bases and J by 0 bases, leaving a gap of 13 bases between them. From the cysteine through the phenylalanine, the CDR3 covers 15 amino acids. Left in the record is the CDR3 DNA by itself, 45 bases read in frame from the first base. Reading the germline V gene (reference sequence) gives CDR1 DFQATT and CDR2 SNEGSKA.